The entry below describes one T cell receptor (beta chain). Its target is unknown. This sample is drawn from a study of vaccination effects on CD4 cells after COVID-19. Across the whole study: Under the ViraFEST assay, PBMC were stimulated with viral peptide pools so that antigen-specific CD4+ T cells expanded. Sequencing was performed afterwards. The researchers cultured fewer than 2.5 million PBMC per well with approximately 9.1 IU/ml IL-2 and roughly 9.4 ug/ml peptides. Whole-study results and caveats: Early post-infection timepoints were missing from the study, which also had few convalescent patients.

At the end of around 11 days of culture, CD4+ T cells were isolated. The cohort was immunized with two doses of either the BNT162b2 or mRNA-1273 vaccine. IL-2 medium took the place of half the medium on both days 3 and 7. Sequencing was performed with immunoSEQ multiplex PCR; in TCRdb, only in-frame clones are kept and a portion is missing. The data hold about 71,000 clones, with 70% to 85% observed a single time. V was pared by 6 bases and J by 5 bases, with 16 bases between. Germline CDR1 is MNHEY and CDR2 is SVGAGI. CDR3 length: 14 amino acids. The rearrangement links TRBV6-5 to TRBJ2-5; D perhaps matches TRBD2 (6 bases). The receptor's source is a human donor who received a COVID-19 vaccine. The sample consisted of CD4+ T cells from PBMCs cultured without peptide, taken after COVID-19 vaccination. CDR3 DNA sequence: TGTGCCAGCAGGGAGACCGGGGGAGCCGAGACCCAGTACTTC. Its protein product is CASRETGGAETQYF.